Each of the 20 T cell receptor beta chains below was sequenced from the same sample in a study of cytomegalovirus exposure and HLA in healthy donors. Using immunoSEQ multiplex PCR, the repertoire was profiled, and TCRdb retains in-frame clones only, with some absent. Altogether some 45,000 clones are present, 90% to 95% being singletons, with the ten largest covering approximately 7.8%. Sequencing was carried out using PBMCs. The source of these receptors is a woman younger than 30 in good health and CMV-seropositive.

The rearrangement uses TRBV19 and TRBJ2-1, with D perhaps matching TRBD2 (7 bases). The CDR3 runs to 16 residues. Looked up from germline, CDR1 is LNHDA and CDR2 is SQIVND (reference sequence). The V gene lost 3 bases and the J gene lost 0 bases, with 12 bases spanning the gap. The CDR3 sequence: CASSMRGQSSYNEQFF. As DNA, the CDR3 is TGTGCCAGTAGTATGCGGGGGCAGAGCTCCTACAATGAGCAGTTCTTC.

This rearrangement joins TRBV6-1 to TRBJ2-6; TRBD1 matches 10 bases. Losses at the gene ends were 3 bases for V and 0 bases for J; bases not matched to a gene: 8. The CDR3 runs 19 residues. Germline loops: CDR1 MNHNS, CDR2 SASEGT. Here the CDR3 reads CASSDKDRGRASGANVLTF. CDR3 DNA: TGTGCCAGCAGTGACAAAGACAGGGGGCGCGCCTCTGGGGCCAACGTCCTGACTTTC.

V usage is TRBV30 and J usage is TRBJ2-6; D unresolved. CDR1 and CDR2 (germline): GTSNPN, SVGIG (reference sequence). This CDR3 contains 15 residues. V was cut by 0 bases and J by 0 bases, with 6 bases left in between. CDR3 region: CAWSVSLSGANVLTF. In nucleotides, the CDR3 is TGTGCCTGGAGTGTATCCCTCTCTGGGGCCAACGTCCTGACTTTC.

This CDR3 is CSVGLAGVEQFF. CDR3 sequence (DNA): TGCAGCGTGGGACTAGCGGGAGTTGAGCAGTTCTTC. J is TRBJ2-1 and V is TRBV29-1, with 14 bases matching TRBD2. CDR3 length: 12 amino acids. Germline V gives CDR1 SQVTM, CDR2 ANQGSEA. The V segment lost 6 bases and the J segment 9 bases; nucleotides outside the gene matches: 1.

This sequence joins TRBV28 and TRBJ2-7, with 11 bases matching TRBD1. CDR1 and CDR2 (germline): MDHEN, SYDVKM. The V and J ends lost 6 bases and 7 bases, in that order; junction bases with no gene match: 8. The CDR3 is 14 residues long. DNA for the CDR3: TGTGCCAGCAGACCTCCGGGACAGGGGGGTGAGCAGTACTTC. It encodes CASRPPGQGGEQYF.

This clone came up a few times. This chain uses TRBV9 with TRBJ2-7; D perhaps matches TRBD2 (6 bases). The CDR3 length is 14 residues. Germline loops: CDR1 SGDLS, CDR2 YYNGEE. Trimming shortened V by 0 bases and J by 3 bases, and 10 bases separated the two germline ends. The CDR3, as DNA: TGTGCCAGCAGCGTAGACGGGAGATACTACGAGCAGTACTTC. Translated: CASSVDGRYYEQYF.

The chain links TRBV14 to TRBJ2-4, with 8 bases lining up with TRBD1. CDR1 and CDR2 from the germline V gene are SGHDN and FVKESK. The V and J ends lost 4 bases and 3 bases, in that order; junction bases with no gene match: 5. CDR3 length: 15 residues. CDR3 DNA sequence: TGTGCCAGCAGCCGAACAGGGGGTAGCAAAAACATTCAGTACTTC. Residues: CASSRTGGSKNIQYF.

This chain links TRBV28 with TRBJ1-5; tentative D call: TRBD1 (5 bases). The V end lost 6 bases, the J end lost 2 bases, and 14 bases lay between the germline ends. Germline lookup yields CDR1 MDHEN and CDR2 SYDVKM. The CDR3 is 15 amino acids. This chain's CDR3 is CASSNRGGGNQPQHF. CDR3 DNA: TGTGCCAGCAGCAACCGCGGGGGTGGCAATCAGCCCCAGCATTTT.

The chain recombines TRBV28 with TRBJ2-7, with D perhaps TRBD1 (6 bases). The CDR3 is made up of 12 amino acids. V lost 5 bases to trimming and J lost 4 bases, with 9 bases between them. CDR1 is MDHEN, CDR2 SYDVKM, per germline. DNA of the CDR3: TGTGCCAGCAGTGGGGACAATTACGAGCAGTACTTC. Encoded protein: CASSGDNYEQYF.

The rearrangement links TRBV6-6 to TRBJ2-2; 8 nucleotides agree with TRBD2. Germline CDR1 reads MNHNY; CDR2 reads SVGAGI (reference sequence). V lost 0 bases and J lost 4; bases outside the gene matches: 4. This CDR3 spans 16 amino acids. Here the CDR3 DNA reads TGTGCCAGCAGTTACTCTAGCGGGATGGGCACCGGGGAGCTGTTTTTT. It yields the protein CASSYSSGMGTGELFF.

The chain is built from TRBV18 and TRBJ2-2; TRBD1 might be the D (5 bases). CDR1 is KGHSH and CDR2 is LQKENI in the germline V gene. The CDR3 is 15 amino acids. Trimming cost V 6 bases and J 1 base, with 12 bases left between them. CDR3 region: CASSREGENTGELFF. CDR3 nucleotide sequence: TGTGCCAGCTCCCGAGAAGGGGAGAACACCGGGGAGCTGTTTTTT. The full variable domain, in which reference TRBV18 and TRBJ2-2 provide the parts outside the CDR3, is NAGVMQNPRHLVRRRGQEARLRCSPMKGHSHVYWYRQLPEEGLKFMVYLQKENIIDESGMPKERFSAEFPKEGPSILRIQQVVRGDSAAYFCASSREGENTGELFFGEGSRLTVL.

This chain connects TRBV2 to TRBJ2-2; D perhaps matches TRBD1 (6 bases). V lost 5 bases and J lost 2, with 15 bases in between. Germline-derived CDR1 and CDR2 are SNHLY and FYNNEI. The CDR3 totals 16 residues. In DNA form, the CDR3 reads TGTGCCAGCAGTTTTTTCGGACAGAAAAACACCGGGGAGCTGTTTTTT. This sequence encodes CASSFFGQKNTGELFF.

The gene calls are TRBV19 and TRBJ2-7; D is possibly TRBD1 (6 bases). CDR1 LNHDA and CDR2 SQIVND come from the germline V gene (reference sequence). The ends were cut back, 8 bases at V and 2 bases at J, with 16 bases in the middle. The CDR3 loop spans 14 amino acids. The CDR3 region has the DNA TGTGCCAGTGGATCTCAGGGGTCGACCTACGAGCAGTACTTC. It yields the protein CASGSQGSTYEQYF.

This clone has a single count. The genes are TRBV6-5 and TRBJ2-7; TRBD2 matches at 7 bases. The germline CDR1 and CDR2 sequences are MNHEY and SVGAGI. This CDR3 has 16 amino acids. V shed 3 bases, J shed 3 bases, and the junction held 11 bases outside the gene matches. The CDR3 is CASSYTFGGSDYEQYF. The CDR3 region has the DNA TGTGCCAGCAGTTATACCTTCGGGGGGAGCGACTACGAGCAGTACTTC.

The chain combines TRBV27 with TRBJ2-7; perhaps TRBD1 as D (6 bases). This CDR3 is 16 amino acids long. V lost 5 bases, J lost 1 base, and 18 bases lay in between. Germline lookup yields CDR1 MNHEY and CDR2 SMNVEV (reference sequence). The CDR3 DNA reads TGTGCCAGCAGTCCTAGGACAGCCGCCTTTTCCTACGAGCAGTACTTC. It is translated as CASSPRTAAFSYEQYF.

The chain employs TRBV5-1 and TRBJ2-1; 11 nucleotides line up with TRBD2. Germline V gene data show CDR1 as SGHRS and CDR2 as YFSETQ. The J segment lost 7 bases and the V segment lost 5 bases, leaving 2 bases of the junction unmatched. The CDR3 has 13 residues. The CDR3 region is CASRTSGNNEQFF. CDR3 nucleotide sequence: TGCGCCAGCAGGACTAGCGGGAATAATGAGCAGTTCTTC.

The V and J genes are TRBV4-1 and TRBJ1-1, with a weak D call TRBD1 (6 bases). Germline lookup yields CDR1 MGHRA and CDR2 YSYEKL. The CDR3 runs 16 residues. V gave up 1 base and J gave up 1 base, with 13 bases separating them. This CDR3 is CASSQVPGHQNTEAFF. CDR3 coding DNA: TGCGCCAGCAGCCAAGTTCCGGGACACCAGAACACTGAAGCTTTCTTT.

The chain is built from TRBV6-5 and TRBJ1-2; D is ambiguous. The CDR3 length is 14 residues. The germline V and J ends were trimmed by 6 bases and 2 bases, with 13 bases remaining between them. Germline CDR1 and CDR2: MNHEY and SVGAGI. CDR3 sequence: CASRPPGFNYGYTF. In nucleotides, the CDR3 is TGTGCCAGCAGACCCCCAGGATTCAACTATGGCTACACCTTC.

This chain connects TRBV10-1 to TRBJ2-7, with D perhaps matching TRBD2 (5 bases). CDR3 length equals 14 residues. V gave up 8 bases and J gave up 7 bases, with 21 bases separating them. The germline V gene encodes CDR1 WNHNN and CDR2 SYGVQD (reference sequence). The CDR3 DNA is TGCGCCAGCCCCGTTCGGGCCCGATCGGGAGAGCAGTACTTC. Translation gives CASPVRARSGEQYF.

The chain carries TRBV28 and TRBJ2-6, with D maybe TRBD2 (5 bases). This CDR3 contains 15 residues. Germline CDR1 reads MDHEN; CDR2 reads SYDVKM. The V and J ends lost 4 bases and 1 base respectively, with 8 bases between them. This chain's CDR3 is CASSSPGSGANVLTF. DNA for the CDR3: TGTGCCAGCAGTTCCCCGGGATCTGGGGCCAACGTCCTGACTTTC. The full variable domain, in which reference TRBV28 and TRBJ2-6 provide the parts outside the CDR3, is DVKVTQSSRYLVKRTGEKVFLECVQDMDHENMFWYRQDPGLGLRLIYFSYDVKMKEKGDIPEGYSVSREKKERFSLILESASTNQTSMYLCASSSPGSGANVLTFGAGSRLTVL.